A selection of T cell receptor beta chains follows, all from one sample in a study of vaccination effects on CD4 cells after COVID-19. The antigens of these receptors remain unknown. Data came from immunoSEQ multiplex PCR; TCRdb stores just in-frame clones and leaves some out. The sample has tens of thousands of clones, 77% seen once. This material consisted of CD4+ T cells from PBMCs cultured with HCoV-NL63 spike peptides, taken before COVID-19 vaccination. These receptors were collected from a human donor who received a COVID-19 vaccine. Both conserved end residues are part of each CDR3. Fields, in order: D gene, J gene, V gene, clone size, CDR3 protein, CDR3 DNA. D genes are given only for firm matches. Some rows mark clone size as missing; the rest say once, few, many or name a class of expanded clone.

D gene: .; J gene: TRBJ1-6; V gene: TRBV3-1/TRBV3-2; clone size: .; CDR3 protein: CASSRLLPGFRSPLHF; CDR3 DNA: TGTGCCAGCAGCCGCCTTTTGCCGGGTTTTCGTTCACCCCTCCACTTT
D gene: .; J gene: TRBJ1-1; V gene: TRBV19; clone size: few; CDR3 protein: CASRTQGLNTEAFF; CDR3 DNA: TGTGCCAGTAGGACCCAGGGGTTGAACACTGAAGCTTTCTTT
D gene: TRBD1; J gene: TRBJ1-6; V gene: TRBV18; clone size: .; CDR3 protein: CASSLGIGTGGTSLHF; CDR3 DNA: TGTGCCAGCTCACTAGGGATTGGGACAGGGGGCACCTCCCTCCACTTT
D gene: TRBD1; J gene: TRBJ1-2; V gene: TRBV29-1; clone size: .; CDR3 protein: CSVRQGDYGYTF; CDR3 DNA: TGCAGCGTTAGGCAGGGGGATTATGGCTACACCTTC
D gene: .; J gene: TRBJ2-6; V gene: TRBV2; clone size: .; CDR3 protein: CASTNSGANVLTF; CDR3 DNA: TGTGCCAGCACGAACTCTGGGGCCAACGTCCTGACTTTC
D gene: .; J gene: TRBJ1-6; V gene: TRBV18; clone size: .; CDR3 protein: CASSPDGGSYNSPLHF; CDR3 DNA: TGTGCCAGCTCACCGGATGGGGGATCCTATAATTCACCCCTCCACTTT
D gene: .; J gene: TRBJ2-2; V gene: TRBV10-1; clone size: .; CDR3 protein: CASSVNTGELFF; CDR3 DNA: TGCGCCAGCAGTGTGAACACCGGGGAGCTGTTTTTT
D gene: TRBD2; J gene: TRBJ2-1; V gene: TRBV3-1/TRBV3-2; clone size: .; CDR3 protein: CASSLPAGRQFF; CDR3 DNA: TGTGCCAGCAGCCTCCCAGCGGGGCGGCAGTTCTTC
D gene: .; J gene: TRBJ1-4; V gene: TRBV28; clone size: .; CDR3 protein: CASSFGAWDEKLFF; CDR3 DNA: TGTGCCAGCAGTTTTGGAGCGTGGGATGAAAAACTGTTTTTT
D gene: .; J gene: TRBJ2-3; V gene: TRBV7-6; clone size: .; CDR3 protein: CASSGGFGTDTQYF; CDR3 DNA: TGTGCCAGCAGCGGCGGCTTTGGGACAGATACGCAGTATTTT
D gene: .; J gene: TRBJ2-5; V gene: TRBV30; clone size: .; CDR3 protein: CAWGRKETQYF; CDR3 DNA: TGTGCCTGGGGACGGAAAGAGACCCAGTACTTC
D gene: TRBD2; J gene: TRBJ2-3; V gene: TRBV18; clone size: .; CDR3 protein: CASSPLAGYTDTQYF; CDR3 DNA: TGTGCCAGCTCACCACTAGCGGGGTACACAGATACGCAGTATTTT
D gene: TRBD1; J gene: TRBJ1-2; V gene: TRBV5-1; clone size: once; CDR3 protein: CASSFLDRDAGGYTF; CDR3 DNA: TGCGCCAGCAGCTTCCTTGACAGGGACGCGGGTGGCTACACCTTC
D gene: TRBD1; J gene: TRBJ1-5; V gene: TRBV19; clone size: .; CDR3 protein: CASSPQGLDNQPQHF; CDR3 DNA: TGTGCCAGTAGCCCACAGGGGCTTGATAATCAGCCCCAGCATTTT
D gene: .; J gene: TRBJ2-5; V gene: TRBV18; clone size: .; CDR3 protein: CASSPIRETQYF; CDR3 DNA: TGTGCCAGCTCACCAATTCGGGAGACCCAGTACTTC
D gene: .; J gene: TRBJ1-6; V gene: TRBV3-1/TRBV3-2; clone size: .; CDR3 protein: CASSLSPQVSSYNSPLHF; CDR3 DNA: TGTGCCAGCAGCTTATCCCCCCAAGTGAGCTCCTATAATTCACCCCTCCACTTT
D gene: TRBD1; J gene: TRBJ1-4; V gene: TRBV4-3; clone size: .; CDR3 protein: CASSQEDRGKLFF; CDR3 DNA: TGCGCCAGCAGCCAAGAAGACAGGGGGAAACTGTTTTTT
D gene: .; J gene: TRBJ2-5; V gene: TRBV9; clone size: .; CDR3 protein: CASSKGGKQETQYF; CDR3 DNA: TGTGCCAGCAGCAAAGGGGGGAAACAAGAGACCCAGTACTTC
D gene: .; J gene: TRBJ1-5; V gene: TRBV7-3; clone size: .; CDR3 protein: CASSLSTGQPQHF; CDR3 DNA: TGTGCCAGCAGCTTAAGTACGGGTCAGCCCCAGCATTTT
D gene: TRBD1; J gene: TRBJ2-4; V gene: TRBV2; clone size: .; CDR3 protein: CASSGGPGQGKSIQYF; CDR3 DNA: TGTGCCAGCAGCGGGGGCCCGGGACAGGGGAAGAGCATTCAGTACTTC
D gene: .; J gene: TRBJ2-2; V gene: TRBV6-5; clone size: .; CDR3 protein: CASSRGGDWSGELFF; CDR3 DNA: TGTGCCAGCAGTCGAGGGGGGGATTGGTCCGGGGAGCTGTTTTTT
D gene: .; J gene: TRBJ1-6; V gene: TRBV15; clone size: few; CDR3 protein: CATSRDLGNSPLHF; CDR3 DNA: TGTGCCACCAGCAGAGATCTCGGGAATTCACCCCTCCACTTT
D gene: .; J gene: TRBJ1-1; V gene: TRBV18; clone size: few; CDR3 protein: CASSPLNGAEMAFF; CDR3 DNA: TGTGCCAGCTCACCACTTAACGGGGCGGAGATGGCTTTCTTT
D gene: TRBD1; J gene: TRBJ1-1; V gene: TRBV5-1; clone size: once; CDR3 protein: CASSSLLQGRAEAFF; CDR3 DNA: TGCGCCAGCAGCTCCTTACTACAGGGGAGGGCTGAAGCTTTCTTT
D gene: .; J gene: TRBJ1-2; V gene: TRBV25-1; clone size: .; CDR3 protein: CASSENYGYTF; CDR3 DNA: TGTGCCAGCAGTGAAAACTATGGCTACACCTTC
D gene: .; J gene: TRBJ1-4; V gene: TRBV15; clone size: .; CDR3 protein: CATSRSGPGEKLFF; CDR3 DNA: TGTGCCACCAGCAGGTCAGGTCCGGGCGAAAAACTGTTTTTT
D gene: TRBD2; J gene: TRBJ2-3; V gene: TRBV19; clone size: .; CDR3 protein: CASSGRADTQYF; CDR3 DNA: TGTGCCAGTAGTGGGAGGGCAGATACGCAGTATTTT
D gene: TRBD1; J gene: TRBJ1-1; V gene: TRBV5-5; clone size: .; CDR3 protein: CASRNSPPGQGGTEAFF; CDR3 DNA: TGTGCCAGCCGAAATAGCCCCCCGGGACAGGGAGGCACTGAAGCTTTCTTT
D gene: .; J gene: TRBJ2-3; V gene: TRBV11-3; clone size: .; CDR3 protein: CASSLGHTDTQYF; CDR3 DNA: TGTGCCAGCAGCTTAGGCCACACAGATACGCAGTATTTT
D gene: .; J gene: TRBJ2-3; V gene: TRBV24-1; clone size: .; CDR3 protein: CATSEAGATDTQYF; CDR3 DNA: TGTGCCACCAGTGAGGCGGGGGCCACAGATACGCAGTATTTT
D gene: .; J gene: TRBJ1-1; V gene: TRBV6-5; clone size: .; CDR3 protein: CASHSGMNTEAFF; CDR3 DNA: TGTGCCAGCCACTCAGGGATGAACACTGAAGCTTTCTTT
D gene: TRBD1; J gene: TRBJ1-1; V gene: TRBV5-6; clone size: once; CDR3 protein: CASSEDRTYMNTEAFF; CDR3 DNA: TGTGCCAGCAGCGAGGACAGGACCTACATGAACACTGAAGCTTTCTTT
D gene: .; J gene: TRBJ1-3; V gene: TRBV14; clone size: few; CDR3 protein: CASSQSRAASGNTIYF; CDR3 DNA: TGTGCCAGCAGCCAATCCCGGGCTGCATCCGGAAACACCATATATTTT